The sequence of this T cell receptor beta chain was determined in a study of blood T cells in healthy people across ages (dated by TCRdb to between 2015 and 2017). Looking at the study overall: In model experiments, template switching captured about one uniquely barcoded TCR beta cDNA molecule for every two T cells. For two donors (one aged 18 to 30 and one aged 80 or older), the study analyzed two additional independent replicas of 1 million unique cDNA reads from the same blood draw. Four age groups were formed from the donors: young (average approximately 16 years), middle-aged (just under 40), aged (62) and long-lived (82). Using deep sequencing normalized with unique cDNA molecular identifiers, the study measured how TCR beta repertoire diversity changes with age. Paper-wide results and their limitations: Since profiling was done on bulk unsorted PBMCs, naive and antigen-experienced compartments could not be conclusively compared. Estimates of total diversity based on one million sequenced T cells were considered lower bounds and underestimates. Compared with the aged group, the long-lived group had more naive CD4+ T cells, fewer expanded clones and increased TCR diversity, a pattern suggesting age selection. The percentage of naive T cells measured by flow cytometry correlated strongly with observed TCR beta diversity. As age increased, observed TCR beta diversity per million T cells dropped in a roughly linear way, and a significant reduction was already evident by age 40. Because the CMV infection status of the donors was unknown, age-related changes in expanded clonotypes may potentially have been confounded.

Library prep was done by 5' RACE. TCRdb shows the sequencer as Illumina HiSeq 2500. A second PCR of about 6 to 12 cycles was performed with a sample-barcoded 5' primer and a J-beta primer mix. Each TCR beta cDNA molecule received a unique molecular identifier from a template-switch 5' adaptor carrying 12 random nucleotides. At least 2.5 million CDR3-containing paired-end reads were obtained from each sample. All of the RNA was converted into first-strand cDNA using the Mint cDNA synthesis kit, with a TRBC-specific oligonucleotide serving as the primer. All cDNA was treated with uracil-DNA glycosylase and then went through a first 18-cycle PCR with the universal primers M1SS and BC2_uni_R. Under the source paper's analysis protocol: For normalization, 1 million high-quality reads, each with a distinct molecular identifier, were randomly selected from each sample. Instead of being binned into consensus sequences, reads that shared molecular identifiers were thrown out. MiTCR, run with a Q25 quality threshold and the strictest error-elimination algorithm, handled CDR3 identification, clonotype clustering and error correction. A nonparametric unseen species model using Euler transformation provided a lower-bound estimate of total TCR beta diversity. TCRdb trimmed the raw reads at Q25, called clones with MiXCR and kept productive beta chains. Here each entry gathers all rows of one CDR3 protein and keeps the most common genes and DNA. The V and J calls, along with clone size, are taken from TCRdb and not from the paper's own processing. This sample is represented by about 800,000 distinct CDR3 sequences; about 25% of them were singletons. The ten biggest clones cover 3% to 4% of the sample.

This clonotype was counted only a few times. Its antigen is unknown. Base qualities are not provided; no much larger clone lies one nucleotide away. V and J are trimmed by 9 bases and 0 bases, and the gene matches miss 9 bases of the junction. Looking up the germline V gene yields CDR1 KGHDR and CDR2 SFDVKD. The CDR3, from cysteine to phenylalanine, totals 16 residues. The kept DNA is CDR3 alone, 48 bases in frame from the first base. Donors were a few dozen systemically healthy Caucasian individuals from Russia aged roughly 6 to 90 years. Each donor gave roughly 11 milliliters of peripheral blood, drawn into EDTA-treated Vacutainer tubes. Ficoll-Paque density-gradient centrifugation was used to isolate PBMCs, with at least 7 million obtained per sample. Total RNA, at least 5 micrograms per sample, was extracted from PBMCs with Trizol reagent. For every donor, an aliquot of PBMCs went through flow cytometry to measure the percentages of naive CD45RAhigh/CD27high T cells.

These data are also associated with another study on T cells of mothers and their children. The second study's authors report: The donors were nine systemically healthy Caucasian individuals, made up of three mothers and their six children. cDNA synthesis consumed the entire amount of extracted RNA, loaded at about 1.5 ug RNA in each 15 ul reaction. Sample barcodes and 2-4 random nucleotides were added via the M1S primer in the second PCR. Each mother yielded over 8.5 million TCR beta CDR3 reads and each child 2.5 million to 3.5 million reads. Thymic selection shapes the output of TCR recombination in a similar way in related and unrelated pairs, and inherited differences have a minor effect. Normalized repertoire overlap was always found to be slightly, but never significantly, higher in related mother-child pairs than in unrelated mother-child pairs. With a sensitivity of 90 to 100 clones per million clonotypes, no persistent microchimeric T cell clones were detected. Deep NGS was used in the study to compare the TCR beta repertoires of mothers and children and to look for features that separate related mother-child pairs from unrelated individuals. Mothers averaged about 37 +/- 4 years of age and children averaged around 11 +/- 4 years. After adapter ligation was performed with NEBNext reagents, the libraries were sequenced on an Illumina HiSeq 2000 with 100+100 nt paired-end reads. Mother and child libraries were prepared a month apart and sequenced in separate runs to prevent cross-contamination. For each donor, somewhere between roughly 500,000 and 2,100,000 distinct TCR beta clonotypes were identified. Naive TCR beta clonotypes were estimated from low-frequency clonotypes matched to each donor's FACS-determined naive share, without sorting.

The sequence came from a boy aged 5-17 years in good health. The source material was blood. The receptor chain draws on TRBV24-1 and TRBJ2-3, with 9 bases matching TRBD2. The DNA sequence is TGTGCCACCTCAAGCTTTAGCGGGGGAAGCACAGATACGCAGTATTTT. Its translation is CATSSFSGGSTDTQYF.